These 28 T cell receptor beta chains were sequenced from one sample in a study of T-cell memory formation after mild COVID-19. TCRdb reanalysed the 5' RACE reads using MiXCR and keeps one entry per CDR3 protein. In the table there are 350,000 or so distinct CDR3 sequences, 21% of which are singletons. The specimen was PBMCs or a T cell subset sorted from them (not recorded which). These receptors came from an adult woman who had mild COVID-19 (a few samples of this study predate the infection). Cell type and time point are not known.

The rearrangement links TRBV5-6 to TRBJ2-7; perhaps TRBD1 as D (6 bases). V was shortened by 0 bases and J by 0 bases, with 10 bases between the two germline ends. The CDR3 contains 15 residues. The germline V gene encodes CDR1 SGHDT and CDR2 YYEEEE. CDR3 sequence reads: CASSLEQGYSYEQYF. The DNA for the CDR3 is TGTGCCAGCAGCTTGGAACAGGGTTACTCCTACGAGCAGTACTTC.

The gene calls are TRBV7-2 and TRBJ1-2, with D unclear. Trimming shortened V by 7 bases and J by 5 bases, and 17 bases separated the two germline ends. Germline V gives CDR1 SGHTA, CDR2 FQGNSA. The CDR3 is made up of 14 amino acids. CDR3 DNA sequence: TGTGCCAGCATCTGGGCAGGAGATGGGTATGGCTACACCTTC. This sequence encodes CASIWAGDGYGYTF.

This clonotype showed up just a few times. The V and J genes are TRBV24-1 and TRBJ2-7; D might be TRBD1 (5 bases). Germline assignment: CDR1 KGHDR and CDR2 SFDVKD. V lost 3 bases, J lost 2 bases, and 13 bases lay in between. This CDR3 has 15 residues. CDR3 loop: CATSDPRQRTYEQYF. The CDR3 nucleotides are TGTGCCACCAGTGATCCCAGACAGAGAACCTACGAGCAGTACTTC.

The sample holds a few counts of this clonotype. The chain uses TRBV4-2 and TRBJ1-2; no reliable D call. This CDR3 contains 12 residues. CDR1 is LGHNA, CDR2 YNFKEQ, per germline. V was pared by 4 bases and J by 7 bases, with 10 bases between. CDR3 region: CASSPAEGGYTF. DNA of the CDR3: TGTGCCAGCAGCCCGGCAGAAGGTGGCTACACCTTC.

The sample holds a few counts of this clonotype. The V and J genes are TRBV5-1 and TRBJ2-7, with 9 bases matching TRBD1. Germline lookup yields CDR1 SGHRS and CDR2 YFSETQ. The trim removed 4 bases at V and 5 bases at J, leaving 7 bases unmatched. The CDR3 extends over 14 amino acids. The CDR3 loop reads CASSTGQGQDEQYF. For the CDR3, the DNA is TGCGCCAGCAGCACGGGACAGGGCCAGGACGAGCAGTACTTC.

The genes are TRBV12-3 or TRBV12-4 and TRBJ2-7; possible D gene TRBD2, 5 bases. The CDR3 runs 13 residues. V lost 6 bases to trimming and J lost 3 bases, with 12 bases between them. The CDR3 sequence: CASRIGDYYEQYF. CDR3 DNA: TGTGCCAGCAGAATCGGGGATTACTACGAGCAGTACTTC.

A few counts support this clonotype. V and J are TRBV12-3 or TRBV12-4 and TRBJ1-1; D unresolved. V was trimmed by 2 bases and J by 4 bases, leaving 14 bases between them. The CDR3 is made up of 15 amino acids. Written as DNA, the CDR3 is TGTGCCAGCAGTTTATACGGGAGAAAGGGCACTGAAGCTTTCTTT. It encodes CASSLYGRKGTEAFF.

The V gene is TRBV6-6, the J gene TRBJ2-3; D is tentatively TRBD1 or TRBD2 (5 bases each). The CDR3 contains 17 residues. Germline V gene sequence: CDR1 MNHNY, CDR2 SVGAGI (reference sequence). Trimming shortened V by 2 bases and J by 4 bases, and 19 bases separated the two germline ends. CDR3 nucleotide sequence: TGTGCCAGCAGTTACATCATCGAGGGGCCGACATCAGATACGCAGTATTTT. Translating gives CASSYIIEGPTSDTQYF.

The V call is TRBV7-9, the J call TRBJ2-3; 8 nucleotides line up with TRBD2. There are 17 residues in the CDR3. With V trimmed by 5 bases and J by 2 bases, 12 bases remained unmatched. Per the germline V gene, CDR1 is SEHNR and CDR2 is FQNEAQ (reference sequence). The CDR3 DNA follows: TGTGCCAGCAGCCCCCCCGACGGGACTAGACCCACAGATACGCAGTATTTT. This codes for CASSPPDGTRPTDTQYF.

The rearrangement uses TRBV6-1 and TRBJ2-7; D not resolved. The germline V gene has CDR1 MNHNS and CDR2 SASEGT. There are 15 residues in the CDR3. V lost 4 bases and J lost 1, with 14 bases in between. The CDR3: CASSVTHLISYEQYF. CDR3 coding DNA: TGTGCCAGCAGTGTAACTCATCTAATTTCCTACGAGCAGTACTTC.

The chain joins TRBV30 to TRBJ2-7; 7 bases agree with TRBD1. This CDR3 contains 12 residues. Germline CDR1 GTSNPN, CDR2 SVGIG (reference sequence). Losses at the gene ends were 6 bases for V and 7 bases for J; bases not matched to a gene: 9. In nucleotides, the CDR3 is TGTGCCTGTCACAGGGGTGCTGGGGAGCAGTACTTC. This sequence encodes CACHRGAGEQYF.

This clonotype was recorded many times. The DNA for the CDR3 is TGTGCCAGCAGCCGGACAGGGGGTTATGAGCAGTTCTTC. Encoded protein: CASSRTGGYEQFF. This chain joins TRBV6-1 and TRBJ2-1; TRBD1 aligns across 10 bases. The germline CDR1 and CDR2 sequences are MNHNS and SASEGT. This CDR3 region has 13 residues. V shed 6 bases and J 8 bases; nucleotides not matched to a gene: 4.

This chain connects TRBV29-1 to TRBJ2-7, with 9 bases matching TRBD1. The germline V gene has CDR1 SQVTM and CDR2 ANQGSEA. The CDR3 runs to 13 residues. V lost 7 bases, J lost 4 bases, and 8 bases stayed unmatched. CDR3 in DNA: TGCAGCGGGACGGGACAGGGAACTTACGAGCAGTACTTC. It yields the protein CSGTGQGTYEQYF.

This clonotype has a handful of counts. The chain employs TRBV15 and TRBJ2-3; 11 bases fit TRBD2. The CDR3 length is 16 residues. Germline assignment: CDR1 LNHNV and CDR2 YYDKDF (reference sequence). J lost 6 bases, V lost 3 bases, and 8 bases had no gene match. The DNA of the CDR3 is TGTGCCACCAGCAGCGGACTAGCGGGTAGGGTGGATACGCAGTATTTT. This encodes CATSSGLAGRVDTQYF.

At least ten counts were recorded for this clonotype. The chain recombines TRBV7-2 with TRBJ2-2; D remains ambiguous. V dropped 0 bases and J dropped 1 base, with 3 bases sitting between them. Germline V lookup: CDR1 SGHTA, CDR2 FQGNSA. CDR3 length: 14 residues. The CDR3 spells CASSLAGNTGELFF. The CDR3 nucleotides are TGTGCCAGCAGCTTAGCGGGGAACACCGGGGAGCTGTTTTTT.

In this sample, this clonotype turned up many times. This rearrangement joins TRBV5-1 to TRBJ2-7; D unclear. The V end lost 0 bases, the J end lost 4 bases, and 17 bases lay between the germline ends. Germline-derived CDR1 and CDR2 are SGHRS and YFSETQ. The CDR3 consists of 16 residues. The CDR3 spells CASSLEGRTSGYEQYF. CDR3 DNA sequence: TGCGCCAGCAGCTTGGAAGGCCGGACCTCCGGATACGAGCAGTACTTC.

This clonotype was detected a few times. The V gene is TRBV12-3 or TRBV12-4, the J gene TRBJ2-7; D remains ambiguous. V lost 5 bases to trimming and J lost 9 bases, with 20 bases between them. The CDR3 has 14 residues. CDR3 region: CASSREYSPVGQYF. The CDR3 coding sequence is TGTGCCAGCAGTCGTGAGTACAGCCCCGTAGGGCAGTACTTC.

This clonotype was counted ten times or more. The chain carries TRBV7-2 and TRBJ2-5; 11 nucleotides match TRBD2. This CDR3 is built from 15 residues. Germline CDR1 is SGHTA and CDR2 is FQGNSA. V gave up 2 bases and J gave up 6 bases; unmatched junction bases: 5. The CDR3 DNA reads TGTGCCAGCAGCTTATCCCTAGCGGGAGGAAAGACCCAGTACTTC. Protein product: CASSLSLAGGKTQYF.

This clonotype has just a few counts. This rearrangement joins TRBV11-3 to TRBJ1-1; a weak D match, TRBD1 (6 bases). Germline V gene data show CDR1 as SGHNT and CDR2 as YENEEA. The V and J ends lost 1 base and 4 bases respectively, with 7 bases between them. The CDR3 has 13 amino acids. The CDR3 DNA follows: TGTGCCAGCAGCTTAGCGGGGGCCACTGAAGCTTTCTTT. Encoded protein: CASSLAGATEAFF.

This clonotype showed up just a few times. The gene calls are TRBV5-1 and TRBJ2-7; possible D gene TRBD1, 6 bases. The CDR3 loop spans 15 amino acids. CDR1 SGHRS and CDR2 YFSETQ come from the germline V gene. V shed 0 bases and J shed 6 bases, with 16 bases lying between them. The CDR3 reads CASSLAQGQYSEQYF. The CDR3 DNA sequence: TGCGCCAGCAGCTTGGCACAGGGCCAGTACTCCGAGCAGTACTTC.

This clonotype was recorded a few times. V and J are TRBV18 and TRBJ1-2; maybe TRBD1 (6 bases). This CDR3 has 14 amino acids. V lost 0 bases and J lost 6, with 11 bases in between. CDR1 and CDR2 (germline): KGHSH, LQKENI. CDR3 DNA sequence: TGTGCCAGCTCACCACCGGAAGGGGGTGATGGCTACACCTTC. Its protein is CASSPPEGGDGYTF. Variable domain in full (rest from reference TRBV18 and TRBJ1-2): NAGVMQNPRHLVRRRGQEARLRCSPMKGHSHVYWYRQLPEEGLKFMVYLQKENIIDESGMPKERFSAEFPKEGPSILRIQQVVRGDSAAYFCASSPPEGGDGYTFGSGTRLTVV.

The rearrangement links TRBV5-6 to TRBJ2-3, with D tentatively TRBD1 or TRBD2 (5 bases each). The length of the CDR3 is 17 residues. The germline CDR1 and CDR2 sequences are SGHDT and YYEEEE. V was cut by 0 bases and J by 3 bases, with 17 bases left in between. CDR3 sequence reads: CASSLGDGRPLTDTQYF. As DNA, the CDR3 is TGTGCCAGCAGCTTGGGGGACGGACGGCCTTTGACAGATACGCAGTATTTT. Full variable domain (remainder filled in from reference TRBV5-6 and TRBJ2-3): DAGVTQSPTHLIKTRGQQVTLRCSPKSGHDTVSWYQQALGQGPQFIFQYYEEEERQRGNFPDRFSGHQFPNYSSELNVNALLLGDSALYLCASSLGDGRPLTDTQYFGPGTRLTVL.

The chain is built from TRBV5-1 and TRBJ2-5, with TRBD1 matching over 7 bases. This CDR3 has 14 amino acids. Trimming at V came to 5 bases and at J to 5 bases, leaving 9 bases not matched to a gene. Germline V gene data show CDR1 as SGHRS and CDR2 as YFSETQ. The CDR3 nucleotides are TGCGCCAGCAGTCAAGGACAGGTCCGGGAGACCCAGTACTTC. Protein sequence: CASSQGQVRETQYF.

This clonotype has just a few counts. This chain uses TRBV6-2 or TRBV6-3 with TRBJ1-2, with 12 bases lining up with TRBD1. The CDR3 extends over 14 amino acids. Germline V gene data show CDR1 as MNHEY and CDR2 as SVGEGT. V lost 7 bases, J lost 6 bases, and 6 bases stayed unmatched. DNA for the CDR3: TGTGCCAGCATCTGGGGACAGGGGGCACATGGCTACACCTTC. Protein product: CASIWGQGAHGYTF.

This clonotype has a handful of counts. The chain links TRBV3-1 to TRBJ2-5; D gene ambiguous. Trimming took off 2 bases at V and 7 bases at J, with 11 bases between the two ends. The CDR3 has 13 amino acids. Germline V gene data show CDR1 as LGHDT and CDR2 as YNNKEL (reference sequence). As DNA, the CDR3 is TGTGCCAGCAGCCAACGGACCCGAGGGACCCAGTACTTC. Translation: CASSQRTRGTQYF.

This clonotype turned up a few times. The J gene is TRBJ1-1, the V gene TRBV7-8; D gene uncertain. The CDR3 has 14 amino acids. CDR1 is SGHVS and CDR2 is FQNEAQ in the germline V gene. V was cut by 1 base and J by 11 bases, with 17 bases left in between. The CDR3 is CASSLDTLGIGAFF. For the CDR3, the DNA is TGTGCCAGCAGCTTAGATACTTTGGGGATTGGGGCTTTCTTT.

This clonotype was found many times. The rearrangement links TRBV5-1 to TRBJ2-3; D is unresolved. V shed 4 bases and J shed 4 bases, with 19 bases lying between them. Germline V gives CDR1 SGHRS, CDR2 YFSETQ. This CDR3 contains 16 residues. DNA for the CDR3: TGCGCCAGCAGCCCCCGGGTCTCTAGTTACGCAGATACGCAGTATTTT. Protein: CASSPRVSSYADTQYF.

This clonotype turned up a few times. The V and J genes are TRBV4-2 and TRBJ2-1, with TRBD2 identical over 10 bases. The CDR3 covers 15 residues. Germline assignment: CDR1 LGHNA and CDR2 YNFKEQ. Unmatched junction bases numbered 9, after V lost 5 bases and J lost 8 bases. CDR3 bases: TGTGCCAGCAGCTCTAGCGGGAGAACAGGGGATGAGCAGTTCTTC. This gives the protein CASSSSGRTGDEQFF.